The table lists the clone carrying this T cell receptor (beta chain) with many counts. The target antigen is unknown. These data are taken from a study of neurological immune-mediated disorders. Study-wide results and limits: HTLV-1-associated myelopathy had the most TCR clonal expansion, whereas multiple sclerosis had the least (lower than in healthy controls).

Looked up from germline, CDR1 is SQVTM and CDR2 is ANQGSEA. CDR3 length equals 14 residues. V was trimmed by 4 bases and J by 2 bases, leaving 14 bases between them. Every sequencing run produced over 190 million TCR-beta sequences, and the sequences from any one run covered 15-18 subjects. TCRdb re-called the 5' RACE reads through MiXCR, storing one row per CDR3 protein. The sample includes tens of thousands of distinct CDR3 sequences, roughly 14% of them seen just once. The chain joins TRBV29-1 to TRBJ1-2; D not certain. The specimen was PBMCs. This clonotype was obtained from a woman aged 45 to 65 with HTLV-1-associated myelopathy (HAM/TSP). The chain's CDR3 is CSVGYVLSNYGYTF. In nucleotides, the CDR3 is TGCAGCGTTGGTTACGTGCTTTCCAACTATGGCTACACCTTC.